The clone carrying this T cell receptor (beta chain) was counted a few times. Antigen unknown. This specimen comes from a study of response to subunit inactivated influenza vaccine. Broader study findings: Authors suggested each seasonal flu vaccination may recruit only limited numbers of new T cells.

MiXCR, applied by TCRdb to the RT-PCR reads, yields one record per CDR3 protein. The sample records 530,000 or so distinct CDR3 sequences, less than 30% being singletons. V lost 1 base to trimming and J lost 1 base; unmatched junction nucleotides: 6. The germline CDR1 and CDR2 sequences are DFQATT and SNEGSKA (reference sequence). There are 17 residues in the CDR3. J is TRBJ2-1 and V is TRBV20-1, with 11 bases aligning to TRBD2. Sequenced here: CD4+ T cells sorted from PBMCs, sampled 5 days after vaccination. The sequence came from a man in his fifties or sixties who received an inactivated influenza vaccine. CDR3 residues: CSARAMGLAESYNEQFF. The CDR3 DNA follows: TGCAGTGCTAGAGCAATGGGACTAGCGGAGTCCTACAATGAGCAGTTCTTC.